This is a list of T cell receptor beta chains from one sample in a study of blood T cells in healthy people across ages. Using its own MiXCR run on the 5' RACE reads, TCRdb lists one record per CDR3 protein. Of roughly 700,000 distinct CDR3 sequences listed, 32% are singletons. The specimen was blood. These receptors were collected from an elderly woman in good health. The conserved cysteine and the conserved F or W are not part of the CDR3 here.

>TRBJ1-5|13|TRBV6-2/TRBV6-3
ASRPRPEGGQPQH
>TRBJ1-4|13|TRBV5-1
ASSLGGQGGEKLF
>TRBJ2-7|13|TRBV20-1
SAVQEGQGAYEQY
>TRBJ2-7|13|TRBV27
ASSSQGRGGDEQY
>TRBJ2-5|12|TRBV12-5
ASGLGGGGETQY
>TRBJ1-5|10|TRBV20-1
SAGTGNEPQH
>TRBJ2-7|14|TRBV20-1
SARAAAGVFSYEQY
>TRBJ1-6|14|TRBV6-1
ASSIEWRQINSPLH
>TRBJ2-7|15|TRBV9
ASSGTSGGSSNNEQY
>TRBJ2-2|18|TRBV7-8
ASSLATINKDRGLIGKLF
>.|12|TRBV20-1
SATKRSGPETQY
>TRBJ1-1|11|TRBV5-8
ASSLEVRTEAF
>TRBJ2-7|12|TRBV6-6
ASSYSGAPYEQY
>TRBJ2-3|13|TRBV6-2/TRBV6-3
ASSYSSSQEDTQY
>TRBJ1-6|12|TRBV11-2
ASSLNPINSPLH
>TRBJ2-2|13|TRBV7-7
ASSWTSGGTGELF
>TRBJ2-7|10|TRBV30
AWGIGRYEQY
>TRBJ2-3|13|TRBV3-1
ASSRLRASTDTQY
>TRBJ1-1|13|TRBV7-2
ASSWTSGGRTEAF
>TRBJ2-3|13|TRBV7-9
ASTLAGASTDMQY
>TRBJ1-4|15|TRBV5-1
ASSLVDRIGTNEKLF
>TRBJ2-5|13|TRBV20-1
SPKWPSGIPETQY
>TRBJ2-5|12|TRBV14
ASSPLRDGETQY
>TRBJ2-2|15|TRBV7-2
ACSQGAGGLVTGELF
>TRBJ2-1|13|TRBV5-1
ASSFRDRGYNEQF
>TRBJ2-2|13|TRBV10-3
AITGTPAIGGELF
>TRBJ2-2|15|TRBV5-1
ASKGQGIAANTGELF
>TRBJ2-5|9|TRBV20-1
SAGLRETQY
>TRBJ2-3|13|TRBV12-3/TRBV12-4
ASSFTTVSTDTQY
>TRBJ2-1|13|TRBV6-2/TRBV6-3
ASSSGTGGYNEQF
>TRBJ2-5|10|TRBV20-1
SAIGGEETQY
>TRBJ1-1|13|TRBV4-3
ASSQHKGGGTEAF
>TRBJ1-5|17|TRBV4-2
ASSQDMIVGSSSNQPQH
>TRBJ1-5|11|TRBV7-6
ASSFSANQPQH
>TRBJ1-1|9|TRBV29-1
SVGADTEAF
>TRBJ1-4|11|TRBV5-1
ASSLEESAKRF
>TRBJ2-7|11|TRBV18
ASSPARGAEQY
>TRBJ2-2|15|TRBV12-5
ASGLVKGGSNTGELF
>TRBJ2-5|15|TRBV3-1
ASSQMTGDIYQETQY
>.|12|TRBV2
ASRPDRRRETQY
>TRBJ2-5|12|TRBV12-3/TRBV12-4
ASSFGSGQETQY
>TRBJ1-2|11|TRBV7-9
ASSGGLGYGYT
>TRBJ2-5|16|TRBV11-2
ASSTRLAGGPVGETQY